The rows below give T cell receptor beta chains drawn from one sample of a study of T cells after yellow fever vaccination. One entry per CDR3 protein results from TCRdb running MiXCR on the 5' RACE reads. The data hold about 310,000 distinct CDR3 sequences, with less than 4.5% observed a single time. The material sequenced was PBMCs, taken on the day of the yellow fever booster vaccination. The source is a man aged 18 to 29 who received the YFV17D yellow fever vaccine. The CDR3 runs from the conserved cysteine through the conserved F or W. The D gene is left open where the match is weak. The size entry is marked missing in some rows and otherwise reads once, few, many or a size class.

d_call: NA
clone_size: many
v_call: TRBV5-1
j_call: TRBJ2-6
cdr3_aa: CASTSSLGANVLTF
cdr3_nt: TGCGCCAGCACATCGTCCCTGGGGGCCAACGTCCTGACTTTC

d_call: NA
clone_size: many
v_call: TRBV15
j_call: TRBJ2-2
cdr3_aa: CATSRGGENTGELFF
cdr3_nt: TGTGCCACCAGCAGAGGGGGGGAGAACACCGGGGAGCTGTTTTTT

d_call: NA
clone_size: few
v_call: TRBV12-3/TRBV12-4
j_call: TRBJ1-1
cdr3_aa: CASSLGVSGEAFF
cdr3_nt: TGTGCCAGCAGTTTAGGTGTTTCGGGTGAAGCTTTCTTT

d_call: TRBD1
clone_size: many
v_call: TRBV20-1
j_call: TRBJ1-1
cdr3_aa: CSAQPGQGAFGEAFF
cdr3_nt: TGCAGTGCACAACCGGGACAGGGGGCTTTCGGTGAAGCTTTCTTT

d_call: TRBD2
clone_size: few
v_call: TRBV13
j_call: TRBJ2-5
cdr3_aa: CASSLDGSGGSETQYF
cdr3_nt: TGTGCCAGCAGCTTAGATGGTAGCGGGGGTTCTGAGACCCAGTACTTC

d_call: NA
clone_size: NA
v_call: TRBV9
j_call: TRBJ2-2
cdr3_aa: CASRRAGTGELFF
cdr3_nt: TGTGCCAGTAGGAGGGCAGGCACCGGGGAGCTGTTTTTT

d_call: TRBD2
clone_size: NA
v_call: TRBV9
j_call: TRBJ2-2
cdr3_aa: CASAPRGGNTGELFF
cdr3_nt: TGTGCCAGCGCACCTCGGGGGGGAAACACCGGGGAGCTGTTTTTT

d_call: NA
clone_size: NA
v_call: TRBV24-1
j_call: TRBJ2-5
cdr3_aa: CASSDAGEGRDTQYF
cdr3_nt: TGTGCCTCGAGTGATGCAGGGGAGGGTCGGGACACCCAGTACTTC

d_call: NA
clone_size: NA
v_call: TRBV14
j_call: TRBJ1-2
cdr3_aa: CASSQVVGEKDYGYTF
cdr3_nt: TGTGCCAGCAGCCAAGTCGTCGGGGAAAAGGACTATGGCTACACCTTC

d_call: NA
clone_size: few
v_call: TRBV9
j_call: TRBJ2-1
cdr3_aa: CASSVVQGKGEQFF
cdr3_nt: TGTGCCAGCAGCGTAGTACAGGGAAAGGGTGAGCAGTTCTTC

d_call: NA
clone_size: few
v_call: TRBV2
j_call: TRBJ2-3
cdr3_aa: CASSEAGVRVDTQYF
cdr3_nt: TGTGCCAGCAGTGAAGCGGGGGTCCGCGTAGATACGCAGTATTTT

d_call: NA
clone_size: few
v_call: TRBV19
j_call: TRBJ2-3
cdr3_aa: CASSIRTTSTDTQYF
cdr3_nt: TGTGCCAGTAGTATCCGCACCACTAGCACAGATACGCAGTATTTT

d_call: NA
clone_size: few
v_call: TRBV6-5
j_call: TRBJ2-7
cdr3_aa: CASSGRRGAGHEQYF
cdr3_nt: TGTGCCAGCAGTGGCAGACGGGGGGCGGGCCACGAGCAGTACTTC

d_call: NA
clone_size: NA
v_call: TRBV5-1
j_call: TRBJ2-5
cdr3_aa: CASSPDGVQETQYF
cdr3_nt: TGCGCCAGCAGCCCGGATGGGGTCCAAGAGACCCAGTACTTC

d_call: TRBD2
clone_size: many
v_call: TRBV20-1
j_call: TRBJ2-1
cdr3_aa: CSARDQKRGSYNEQFF
cdr3_nt: TGCAGTGCTAGAGATCAGAAGCGGGGGAGCTACAATGAGCAGTTCTTC